A single TCR beta chain is shown here with its context. The antigen is unknown. This sample was taken from a study of cytomegalovirus exposure and HLA in healthy donors. Findings of the study overall: According to a later analysis, TCR clusters from the first cohort tended to co-occur in the roughly 110 validation repertoires. High sensitivity and specificity were reportedly achieved when the classifier diagnosed cytomegalovirus status. Specificity of a few CMV-associated chains for CMV antigens was verified in vitro.

Sequencing used immunoSEQ multiplex PCR; TCRdb keeps in-frame clones, though not all of them. Of under 400,000 clones listed, roughly 87% are singletons. The germline CDR1 and CDR2 sequences are SGHTA and FQGNSA. The ends lost 5 bases at V and 4 bases at J; junction bases unmatched: 3. The CDR3 covers 14 residues. The donors were members of the validation cohort, which comprised 100 to 150 subjects and was separate from the first cohort of several hundred subjects. Sequencing was done on a sample of PBMCs. This chain uses TRBV7-2 with TRBJ2-1; 9 nucleotides match TRBD1. This TCR came from a man under 40 in good health and CMV-seronegative. Written as DNA, the CDR3 is TGTGCCAGCAGCCGACAGGGGGGATACAATGAGCAGTTCTTC. As protein: CASSRQGGYNEQFF.